Shown below are 25 T cell receptor beta chains from a single sample sequenced in a study of blood T cell repertoires in COVID-19. Clones were read by immunoSEQ multiplex PCR, and TCRdb kept only the in-frame ones, dropping some. The sample carries 25,000 to 35,000 clones, more than 80% recorded once. What was sequenced was peripheral blood. These receptors were collected from a woman aged 40 to 50 with active or convalescent COVID-19.

This chain connects TRBV3-1 (or the pseudogene TRBV3-2) to TRBJ2-4, with D perhaps TRBD1 (6 bases). The V end lost 4 bases, the J end lost 8 bases, and 18 bases lay between the germline ends. Per the germline V gene, CDR1 is LGHDT and CDR2 is YNNKEL (reference sequence). There are 15 residues in the CDR3. The CDR3 spells CASSRGQFGGDIQYF. The CDR3 coding sequence is TGTGCCAGCAGCCGCGGACAGTTTGGGGGAGACATTCAGTACTTC.

This rearrangement joins TRBV5-1 to TRBJ1-2, with D perhaps matching TRBD1 (5 bases). The germline gives CDR1 SGHRS, CDR2 YFSETQ. This CDR3 is built from 11 residues. Trimming cost V 4 bases and J 10 bases, with 11 bases left between them. The DNA of the CDR3 is TGCGCCAGCAGCGGGGGACTCGACTACACCTTC. Translation gives CASSGGLDYTF. The variable domain in full, completed from reference TRBV5-1 and TRBJ1-2, reads KAGVTQTPRYLIKTRGQQVTLSCSPISGHRSVSWYQQTPGQGLQFLFEYFSETQRNKGNFPGRFSGRQFSNSRSEMNVSTLELGDSALYLCASSGGLDYTFGSGTRLTVV.

The chain is built from TRBV5-1 and TRBJ2-1, with 8 bases aligning to TRBD1. The CDR3 spans 12 residues. Germline V gives CDR1 SGHRS, CDR2 YFSETQ. The V gene end was trimmed by 4 bases and the J gene end by 9 bases; junction bases not matched to a gene: 3. The CDR3 is CASSQGTGEQFF. The CDR3 DNA is TGCGCCAGCAGCCAAGGGACAGGTGAGCAGTTCTTC.

The chain is built from TRBV7-9 and TRBJ2-7, with 10 positions matching TRBD2. J lost 5 bases, V lost 5 bases, and 9 bases had no gene match. The CDR3 length is 15 residues. CDR1 and CDR2 from the germline V gene are SEHNR and FQNEAQ (reference sequence). CDR3 in DNA: TGTGCCAGCAGCGCATACGGGACTAGCGAAAACGAGCAGTACTTC. This codes for CASSAYGTSENEQYF. Filled out from reference TRBV7-9 and TRBJ2-7, the complete variable domain reads DTGVSQNPRHKITKRGQNVTFRCDPISEHNRLYWYRQTLGQGPEFLTYFQNEAQLEKSRLLSDRFSAERPKGSFSTLEIQRTEQGDSAMYLCASSAYGTSENEQYFGPGTRLTVT.

The V call is TRBV7-2, the J call TRBJ2-3; TRBD2 might be the D (6 bases). V lost 4 bases to trimming and J lost 2 bases, with 16 bases between them. The CDR3 runs 16 residues. Germline CDR1 is SGHTA and CDR2 is FQGNSA. The CDR3 protein is CASSSRRLALTDTQYF. The CDR3 DNA reads TGTGCCAGCAGCTCCAGGCGGCTAGCGCTCACAGATACGCAGTATTTT.

This chain uses TRBV30 with TRBJ1-5, with D perhaps TRBD1 (6 bases). This CDR3 has 13 residues. The V gene lost 7 bases and the J gene lost 0 bases, with 10 bases spanning the gap. From germline, CDR1 is GTSNPN and CDR2 SVGIG (reference sequence). For the CDR3, the DNA is TGTGCCTCCCAGGGGAATAGCAATCAGCCCCAGCATTTT. Translation gives CASQGNSNQPQHF. Full variable domain (remainder filled in from reference TRBV30 and TRBJ1-5): SQTIHQWPATLVQPVGSPLSLECTVEGTSNPNLYWYRQAAGRGLQLLFYSVGIGQISSEVPQNLSASRPQDRQFILSSKKLLLSDSGFYLCASQGNSNQPQHFGDGTRLSIL.

J is TRBJ2-5 and V is TRBV9, with 8 bases that match TRBD1. CDR1 and CDR2 from the germline V gene are SGDLS and YYNGEE. The J segment lost 4 bases and the V segment lost 3 bases, leaving 5 bases of the junction unmatched. The CDR3 is 14 amino acids. Here the CDR3 reads CASSATGVRETQYF. CDR3 DNA: TGTGCCAGCAGCGCGACAGGGGTAAGAGAGACCCAGTACTTC.

The chain carries TRBV27 and TRBJ1-1, with D maybe TRBD1 (6 bases). Germline V gene data show CDR1 as MNHEY and CDR2 as SMNVEV (reference sequence). This CDR3 spans 15 amino acids. V lost 6 bases and J lost 3, with 17 bases in between. The CDR3 region is CASRTQGTGYTEAFF. In nucleotides, the CDR3 is TGTGCCAGCAGGACCCAGGGGACGGGGTACACTGAAGCTTTCTTT.

This chain joins TRBV9 and TRBJ2-3, with 11 bases lining up with TRBD2. Trimming took 4 bases from V and 0 from J; bases not matched to a gene: 4. Germline CDR1 SGDLS, CDR2 YYNGEE. This CDR3 has 16 residues. Here the CDR3 DNA reads TGTGCCAGCAGCTTAACTAGCGGGGGAAGCACAGATACGCAGTATTTT. This translates into CASSLTSGGSTDTQYF.

The chain has TRBV19 and TRBJ2-7, with 8 bases matching TRBD1. The ends lost 6 bases at V and 2 bases at J; junction bases unmatched: 6. Germline lookup yields CDR1 LNHDA and CDR2 SQIVND (reference sequence). This CDR3 is built from 14 residues. CDR3 DNA sequence: TGTGCCAGTAGCGTCGGGACAGGACCCTACGAGCAGTACTTC. It is translated as CASSVGTGPYEQYF.

The rearrangement links TRBV19 to TRBJ2-7, with TRBD1 matching 8 bases. This CDR3 is built from 14 residues. CDR1 and CDR2 (germline): LNHDA, SQIVND (reference sequence). Trimming removed 5 bases from V and 4 bases from J; junction bases left unmatched: 7. The CDR3 is CASSPGQASYEQYF. The CDR3 bases are TGTGCCAGTAGTCCGGGACAGGCTTCTTACGAGCAGTACTTC.

The V and J genes are TRBV5-1 and TRBJ2-2, with 8 nucleotides matching TRBD1. CDR1 is SGHRS and CDR2 is YFSETQ in the germline V gene. The CDR3 consists of 16 residues. Unmatched junction bases numbered 11, after V lost 4 bases and J lost 6 bases. CDR3: CASSPGPRGLAGELFF. As DNA, the CDR3 is TGCGCCAGCAGCCCGGGGCCCAGGGGGCTCGCCGGGGAGCTGTTTTTT.

The chain employs TRBV27 and TRBJ2-2, with a possible D match to TRBD1 (5 bases). The CDR3 has 11 amino acids. The germline V gene has CDR1 MNHEY and CDR2 SMNVEV (reference sequence). V dropped 10 bases and J dropped 7 bases, with 10 bases sitting between them. CDR3 nucleotides: TGTGCCACCGGACACGGCGGGGAGCTGTTTTTT. As protein: CATGHGGELFF.

This rearrangement joins TRBV7-3 to TRBJ2-2, with TRBD2 as a possible D gene (5 bases). The CDR3 runs 16 residues. Trimming shortened V by 2 bases and J by 2 bases, and 12 bases separated the two germline ends. CDR1 SGHTA and CDR2 FQGTGA come from the germline V gene. The CDR3 bases are TGTGCCAGCAGCTTACGACCGGACTCAAACACCGGGGAGCTGTTTTTT. It specifies CASSLRPDSNTGELFF.

In DNA, the CDR3 is TGTGCCAGTAGTATAATGCTTAGCCCCGCGGCCAAAAACATTCAGTACTTC. Its translation: CASSIMLSPAAKNIQYF. J is TRBJ2-4 and V is TRBV19; D gene ambiguous. Trimming left V 2 bases short and J 1 base short, with 15 bases between. Germline V gene data show CDR1 as LNHDA and CDR2 as SQIVND (reference sequence). This CDR3 is 17 amino acids long.

The chain uses TRBV3-1 (or the pseudogene TRBV3-2) and TRBJ1-3, with 8 bases lining up with TRBD1. The CDR3 totals 15 residues. Germline V gives CDR1 LGHDT, CDR2 YNNKEL (reference sequence). V shed 2 bases, J shed 2 bases, and the junction held 2 bases outside the gene matches. CDR3 coding DNA: TGTGCCAGCAGCCAAAGCAGGGGGCCTGGAAACACCATATATTTT. This translates into CASSQSRGPGNTIYF.

The chain carries TRBV5-1 and TRBJ2-3; 8 bases are a match to TRBD2. This CDR3 comprises 16 residues. Germline trimming cut 0 bases from V and 9 bases from J; bases unmatched to any gene: 12. CDR1 is SGHRS and CDR2 is YFSETQ in the germline V gene. The DNA for the CDR3 is TGCGCCAGCAGCTTGGACGTTAGCGGGGCTACTGGGACGCAGTATTTT. Translation gives CASSLDVSGATGTQYF.

The rearrangement uses TRBV14 and TRBJ2-1; 7 bases match TRBD2. CDR1 and CDR2 (germline): SGHDN, FVKESK. The CDR3 sequence is 15 residues long. V lost 4 bases to trimming and J lost 0 bases; unmatched junction nucleotides: 3. This CDR3 reads CASSLRGSSYNEQFF. The CDR3 DNA sequence: TGTGCCAGCAGCCTGCGGGGGAGCTCCTACAATGAGCAGTTCTTC. Full variable domain (remainder filled in from reference TRBV14 and TRBJ2-1): EAGVTQFPSHSVIEKGQTVTLRCDPISGHDNLYWYRRVMGKEIKFLLHFVKESKQDESGMPNNRFLAERTGGTYSTLKVQPAELEDSGVYFCASSLRGSSYNEQFFGPGTRLTVL.

The rearrangement links TRBV19 to TRBJ1-4, with D possibly matching TRBD1 (6 bases). V was shortened by 3 bases and J by 3 bases, with 11 bases between the two germline ends. CDR3 length: 15 residues. Germline V gene sequence: CDR1 LNHDA, CDR2 SQIVND (reference sequence). The CDR3 DNA follows: TGTGCCAGTAGTATCCAGGGGCGATCTAATGAAAAACTGTTTTTT. Translating it yields CASSIQGRSNEKLFF.

CDR3 region: CASSNEDEQYF. The DNA of the CDR3 is TGCGCCAGCAGCAATGAGGACGAGCAGTACTTC. The chain links TRBV5-1 to TRBJ2-7; no reliable D call. Germline CDR1 SGHRS, CDR2 YFSETQ. The CDR3 is 11 residues long. The V end was cut by 4 bases, the J end by 5 bases, with 7 bases between.

The gene calls are TRBV7-3 and TRBJ2-6; D is unclear. V lost 5 bases and J 0 bases, leaving 8 bases between the germline ends. The V gene's germline CDR1 is SGHTA and CDR2 FQGTGA. The CDR3 has 15 residues. The CDR3 DNA is TGTGCCAGCAGCGTAAGGAGCTCTGGGGCCAACGTCCTGACTTTC. It specifies CASSVRSSGANVLTF.

V is TRBV5-4 and J is TRBJ1-1, with D tentatively TRBD1 (6 bases). Germline V gives CDR1 SGHNT, CDR2 YYREEE (reference sequence). Trimming removed 4 bases from V and 11 bases from J, with 18 bases in between. This CDR3 comprises 13 residues. The CDR3 nucleotides read TGTGCCAGCAGCCCTAGGGGGTTTTCCGACGCTTTCTTT. It specifies CASSPRGFSDAFF.

A single count supports this clone. The V and J genes are TRBV27 and TRBJ1-6, with D unclear. Germline CDR1 and CDR2: MNHEY and SMNVEV (reference sequence). The V and J ends lost 3 bases and 8 bases respectively, with 5 bases between them. This CDR3 spans 12 amino acids. CDR3 in DNA: TGTGCCAGCAGTTTTCGGGATTCACCCCTCCACTTT. As protein: CASSFRDSPLHF.

V usage is TRBV11-2 and J usage is TRBJ2-4; TRBD2 matches at 12 bases. The CDR3 is made up of 16 amino acids. V was clipped by 1 base and J by 5 bases; unmatched bases: 3. Germline V gene data show CDR1 as SGHAT and CDR2 as FQNNGV. The CDR3: CASSLGASGGENIQYF. In nucleotides, the CDR3 is TGTGCCAGCAGCTTAGGTGCTAGCGGGGGGGAAAACATTCAGTACTTC.

The CDR3 protein is CSVALAGSYTGELFF. The CDR3 DNA reads TGCAGCGTGGCCCTAGCGGGGTCCTACACCGGGGAGCTGTTTTTT. V usage is TRBV29-1 and J usage is TRBJ2-2; 9 nucleotides agree with TRBD2. The V segment lost 6 bases and the J segment 3 bases; nucleotides outside the gene matches: 8. The CDR3 sequence is 15 residues long. The germline CDR1 and CDR2 sequences are SQVTM and ANQGSEA.